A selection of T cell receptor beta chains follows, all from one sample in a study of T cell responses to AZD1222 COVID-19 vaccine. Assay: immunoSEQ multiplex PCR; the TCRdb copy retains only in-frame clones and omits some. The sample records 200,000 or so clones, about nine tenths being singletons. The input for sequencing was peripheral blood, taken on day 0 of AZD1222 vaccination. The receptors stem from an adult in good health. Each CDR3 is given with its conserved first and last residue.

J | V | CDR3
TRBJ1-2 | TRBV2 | CASSPGTAGYTF
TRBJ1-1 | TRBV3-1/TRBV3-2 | CASSQVAGEGRETEAFF
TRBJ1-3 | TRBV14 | CASSQVLTLSGNTIYF
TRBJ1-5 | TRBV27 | CASSLNRDQPQHF
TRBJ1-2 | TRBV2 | CASSDRMSPDDYTF
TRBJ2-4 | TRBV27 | CASSSHHSSLGKNIQYF
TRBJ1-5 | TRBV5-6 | CASSFGGGVNQPQHF
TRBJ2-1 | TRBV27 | CASSSSGTSGGKAYNEQFF
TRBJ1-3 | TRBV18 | CASSSGGNSGNTIYF
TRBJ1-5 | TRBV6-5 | CASSWRGDQPQHF
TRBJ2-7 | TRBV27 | CASSFTGQASYEQYF
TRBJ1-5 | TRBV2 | CASSETKAGMSNQPQHF
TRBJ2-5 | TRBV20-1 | CSGLRLETQYF
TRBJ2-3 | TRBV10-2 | CASKQGTDTQYF
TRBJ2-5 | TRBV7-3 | CASSLNTGGAETQYF
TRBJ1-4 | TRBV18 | CASSPGGAGTNEKLFF
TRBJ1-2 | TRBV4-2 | CASSQDLGNPAFWGYGYTF
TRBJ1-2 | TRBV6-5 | CASSYSGEYGYTF
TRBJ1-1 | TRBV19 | CASSISETPGTEAFF
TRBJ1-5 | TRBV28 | CASRLTGDTQPQHF
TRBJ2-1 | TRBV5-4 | CASSRGGGRDEQFF
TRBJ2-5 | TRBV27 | CASRPAAQGFLRETQYF
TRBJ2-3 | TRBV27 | CASSLLREIADTQYF
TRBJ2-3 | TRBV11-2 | CASSLGFGTDTQYF
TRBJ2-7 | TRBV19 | CASSSPSYEQYF
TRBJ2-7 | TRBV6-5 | CASSYGVIQYF
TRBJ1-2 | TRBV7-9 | CASSLAGTGGKNYGYTF
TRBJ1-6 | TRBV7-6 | CASSARGRGDSPLHF
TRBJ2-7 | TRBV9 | CASTRGQGYEQYF
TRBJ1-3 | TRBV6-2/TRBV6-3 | CASSLSGTGISGNTIYF
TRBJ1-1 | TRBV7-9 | CASSLSQANTEAFF
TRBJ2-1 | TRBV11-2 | CASSSPTGGPEEQFF
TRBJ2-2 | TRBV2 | CASSFGGNTGELFF
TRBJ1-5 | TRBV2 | CASRRAGRPQHF
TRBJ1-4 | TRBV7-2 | CASSQGQGAEKLFF
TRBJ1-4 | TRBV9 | CASSVASGGTNEKLFF
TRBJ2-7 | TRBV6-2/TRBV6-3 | CASSKGYEQYF
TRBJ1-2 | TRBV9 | CASSVGQGAWGYTF
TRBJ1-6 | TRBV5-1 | CASGPGETYSPLHF
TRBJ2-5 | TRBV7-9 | CASSSNQGWYQETQYF
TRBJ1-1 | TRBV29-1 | CSVEAGTQNTEAFF
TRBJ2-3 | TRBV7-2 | CASSSRSPGDTQYF
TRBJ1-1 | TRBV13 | CASSPRTGPNTEAFF
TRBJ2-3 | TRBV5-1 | CASSPLGLAGGYTDTQYF
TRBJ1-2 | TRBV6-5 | CASSYLENGYTF
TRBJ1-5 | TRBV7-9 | CASSLEGAQPQHF
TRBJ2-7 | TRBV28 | CASSLRLRRGTGLYEQYF
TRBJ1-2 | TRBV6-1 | CASSERFSGTGDGHNYGYTF
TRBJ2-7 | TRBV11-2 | CASSRTGGNYEQYF
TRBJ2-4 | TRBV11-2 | CASSLDRGGLAKNIQYF
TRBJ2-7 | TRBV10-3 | CAISVQAFYEQYF
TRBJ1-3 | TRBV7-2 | CASSLAPGQGASGNTIYF
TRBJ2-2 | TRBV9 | CASSVAEVAGFTSTGELFF
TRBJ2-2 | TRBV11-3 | CASSLGLAGTGELFF
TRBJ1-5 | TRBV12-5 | CASGLTELNQPQHF
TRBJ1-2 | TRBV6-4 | CASGGQTNYGYTF